A single sample gave rise to the 31 T cell receptor beta chains below, sequenced in a study of T cells in Graves' hyperthyroidism and ophthalmopathy. TCR beta CDR3 regions were amplified from RNA transcripts. The TCR CDR3 first-round RT-PCR relied on the HTBI primer set. Each CDR3 protein gets one entry after TCRdb re-called the multiplex PCR reads with MiXCR. The table lists around 500,000 distinct CDR3 sequences, 20% to 25% of them singletons, with about half in the top ten. Sequenced material: blood. The receptors here all came from a woman aged 70-85 years with Graves' ophthalmopathy.

This chain links TRBV30 with TRBJ2-1, with a possible D match to TRBD2 (5 bases). The CDR3 contains 13 residues. Germline V gene sequence: CDR1 GTSNPN, CDR2 SVGIG (reference sequence). Trimming cost V 5 bases and J 7 bases, with 15 bases left between them. The CDR3 DNA reads TGTGCCTGGGACTTCCCACCGGGGAATGAGCAGTTCTTC. Encoded protein: CAWDFPPGNEQFF.

The rearrangement uses TRBV7-9 and TRBJ2-7; no definite D call. Germline CDR1 is SEHNR and CDR2 is FQNEAQ (reference sequence). V was shortened by 5 bases and J by 5 bases, with 13 bases between the two germline ends. This CDR3 contains 13 residues. The CDR3 bases are TGTGCCAGCAGCGACCCCCCCGCCCACGAGCAGTACTTC. It is translated as CASSDPPAHEQYF.

The chain employs TRBV12-5 and TRBJ1-6; D may be TRBD1 (5 bases). Germline V lookup: CDR1 LGHNT, CDR2 FRNRAP. The CDR3 contains 15 residues. The V gene lost 5 bases and the J gene lost 5 bases, with 13 bases spanning the gap. The CDR3 loop is CASGEGLVDNSPLHF. CDR3 nucleotides: TGTGCTAGTGGTGAGGGACTAGTGGATAATTCACCCCTCCACTTT.

The V gene is TRBV12-3 or TRBV12-4, the J gene TRBJ1-6; 10 nucleotides agree with TRBD1. The V and J ends lost 5 bases and 10 bases, in that order; junction bases with no gene match: 11. The CDR3 has 16 amino acids. The CDR3 DNA is TGTGCCAGCAGTCCACGGACAGGGGGAGTGTCATCACCCCTCCACTTT. Protein sequence: CASSPRTGGVSSPLHF.

At least ten counts were recorded for this clonotype. The CDR3 spells CASSLVGTGVSPLHF. CDR3 coding DNA: TGTGCCAGCAGCTTAGTCGGGACAGGGGTATCACCCCTCCACTTT. The chain has TRBV11-2 and TRBJ1-6, with 10 bases matching TRBD1. V trimming: 1 base; J trimming: 10 bases; junction bases outside the gene matches: 4. This CDR3 is built from 15 residues. The germline V gene encodes CDR1 SGHAT and CDR2 FQNNGV. Based on the CDR3 plus reference TRBV11-2 and TRBJ1-6, the full variable domain is EAGVAQSPRYKIIEKRQSVAFWCNPISGHATLYWYQQILGQGPKLLIQFQNNGVVDDSQLPKDRFSAERLKGVDSTLKIQPAKLEDSAVYLCASSLVGTGVSPLHFGNGTRLTVT.

This clonotype came up many times. The chain has TRBV2 and TRBJ2-7; 7 bases align to TRBD1. The trim removed 1 base at V and 0 bases at J, leaving 9 bases unmatched. The CDR3 covers 17 residues. CDR1 and CDR2 from the germline V gene are SNHLY and FYNNEI. The CDR3 loop reads CASSEGPDRESSYEQYF. The CDR3 nucleotides are TGTGCCAGCAGTGAAGGCCCAGACAGGGAAAGCTCCTACGAGCAGTACTTC.

V and J are TRBV28 and TRBJ2-5; tentative D call: TRBD1 (6 bases). The CDR3 is 16 residues long. V gave up 3 bases and J gave up 2 bases, with 16 bases separating them. Germline V gene sequence: CDR1 MDHEN, CDR2 SYDVKM. The CDR3 nucleotides read TGTGCCAGCAGTTTGTCAGCCAGGACAGTTCAAGAGACCCAGTACTTC. Protein: CASSLSARTVQETQYF.

This clonotype was recorded only once. This chain uses TRBV6-1 with TRBJ2-1, with D tentatively TRBD1 (6 bases). Germline-derived CDR1 and CDR2 are MNHNS and SASEGT. CDR3 length equals 14 residues. The V end lost 2 bases, the J end lost 6 bases, and 11 bases lay between the germline ends. Written as DNA, the CDR3 is TGTGCCAGCAGTGAAACCAGGACAGCCAATGAGCAGTTCTTC. Its protein product is CASSETRTANEQFF.

The chain recombines TRBV27 with TRBJ2-2; 11 positions agree with TRBD2. V gave up 7 bases and J gave up 5 bases; unmatched junction bases: 6. There are 15 residues in the CDR3. From germline, CDR1 is MNHEY and CDR2 SMNVEV (reference sequence). The CDR3 reads CASKWTSGSTGELFF. As DNA, the CDR3 is TGTGCCAGCAAGTGGACTAGCGGGTCGACCGGGGAGCTGTTTTTT.

This clonotype was seen a handful of times. The genes are TRBV5-1 and TRBJ2-1; 12 bases match TRBD2. This CDR3 comprises 16 residues. CDR1 is SGHRS and CDR2 is YFSETQ in the germline V gene. V shed 1 base, J shed 7 bases, and the junction held 6 bases outside the gene matches. CDR3 in amino acids: CASSLLLAGGRNEQFF. The CDR3 DNA is TGCGCCAGCAGCTTGTTACTAGCGGGAGGTCGGAATGAGCAGTTCTTC. Combining the CDR3 with reference TRBV5-1 and TRBJ2-1 gives the whole variable domain KAGVTQTPRYLIKTRGQQVTLSCSPISGHRSVSWYQQTPGQGLQFLFEYFSETQRNKGNFPGRFSGRQFSNSRSEMNVSTLELGDSALYLCASSLLLAGGRNEQFFGPGTRLTVL.

The J gene is TRBJ1-4, the V gene TRBV28; TRBD1 matches at 8 bases. This CDR3 spans 15 amino acids. Germline V lookup: CDR1 MDHEN, CDR2 SYDVKM. V dropped 6 bases and J dropped 7; count of bases not matched to a gene: 10. CDR3 region: CASSSPGTGGEKLFF. Written as DNA, the CDR3 is TGTGCCAGCAGCAGTCCCGGTACAGGGGGTGAAAAACTGTTTTTT.

In its sample, this clonotype was seen many times. The chain uses TRBV6-1 and TRBJ1-2, with TRBD1 as a possible D gene (5 bases). V was pared by 5 bases and J by 0 bases, with 16 bases between. This CDR3 spans 16 amino acids. Per the germline V gene, CDR1 is MNHNS and CDR2 is SASEGT. DNA of the CDR3: TGTGCCAGCAGTCAAATCTCAGGGTTAGCTAACTATGGCTACACCTTC. Protein product: CASSQISGLANYGYTF.

In its sample, this clonotype was seen many times. The genes are TRBV18 and TRBJ2-7; a weak D match, TRBD1 (5 bases). From germline, CDR1 is KGHSH and CDR2 LQKENI. Trimming left V 3 bases short and J 5 bases short, with 8 bases between. The CDR3 runs to 12 residues. CDR3 bases: TGTGCCAGCTCACCTCAGGGTGACGAGCAGTACTTC. Its translation is CASSPQGDEQYF.

The V call is TRBV11-2, the J call TRBJ2-7; 10 nucleotides agree with TRBD2. V lost 3 bases, J lost 2 bases, and 4 bases stayed unmatched. This CDR3 is 15 amino acids long. The germline gives CDR1 SGHAT, CDR2 FQNNGV. CDR3: CASSFHLAGAYEQYF. CDR3 DNA: TGTGCCAGCAGCTTCCATCTAGCGGGAGCCTACGAGCAGTACTTC.

This rearrangement joins TRBV5-1 to TRBJ1-2, with unresolved D. This CDR3 comprises 14 residues. Germline-derived CDR1 and CDR2 are SGHRS and YFSETQ. The V gene lost 1 base and the J gene lost 8 bases, with 15 bases spanning the gap. In DNA form, the CDR3 reads TGCGCCAGCAGCTTGAATGTGGATCTCGGAGGCTACACCTTC. Protein: CASSLNVDLGGYTF.

The chain combines TRBV20-1 with TRBJ2-1, with D perhaps matching TRBD2 (6 bases). V was pared by 2 bases and J by 4 bases, with 15 bases between. CDR1 is DFQATT, CDR2 SNEGSKA, per germline (reference sequence). The CDR3 contains 15 residues. The DNA for the CDR3 is TGCAGTGCTAGAAATCTGGCTAGCGATTACAATGAGCAGTTCTTC. Encoded protein: CSARNLASDYNEQFF.

This clonotype was observed a single time. The CDR3 here is CASNERDYTYEQYF. DNA for the CDR3: TGTGCCAGCAACGAACGGGACTATACCTACGAGCAGTACTTC. V is TRBV6-1 and J is TRBJ2-7, with TRBD2 matching 7 bases. J gave up 2 bases and V 7 bases, and 8 bases lay outside the gene matches. The germline V gene has CDR1 MNHNS and CDR2 SASEGT. The CDR3 sequence is 14 residues long.

V is TRBV6-4 and J is TRBJ1-1; D is unclear. The germline V and J ends were trimmed by 6 bases and 1 base, with 6 bases remaining between them. The CDR3 has 12 amino acids. In germline, CDR1 is MRHNA, CDR2 SNTAGT. Here the CDR3 reads CASRMENTEAFF. CDR3 in DNA: TGTGCCAGCAGAATGGAGAACACTGAAGCTTTCTTT.

For this clonotype: An end of the junction differs from the germline gene, which may be a read error. J is TRBJ2-7 and V is TRBV5-8, with 12 bases lining up with TRBD1. CDR3 length: 15 amino acids. Germline V gene sequence: CDR1 SGHTS, CDR2 YDEGEE. The CDR3 bases are TGCGCCAGCAGCGCTCCGGGACAGGGGGCCCACGAGCAGTACTTC. Protein product: CASSAPGQGAHEQYF.

CDR3 in amino acids: CASSLAGSPSGELFF. CDR3 sequence (DNA): TGTGCCAGCAGCTTAGCCGGGAGTCCGTCCGGGGAGCTGTTTTTT. The V and J genes are TRBV7-9 and TRBJ2-2; weak D call: TRBD2 (6 bases). The CDR3 runs to 15 residues. Per the germline V gene, CDR1 is SEHNR and CDR2 is FQNEAQ (reference sequence). Trimming removed 0 bases at V and 6 bases at J, with 11 bases between.

This clonotype was counted between two and nine times. V is TRBV11-2 and J is TRBJ1-6, with D unresolved. The V end lost 2 bases, the J end lost 5 bases, and 10 bases lay between the germline ends. The CDR3 totals 15 residues. Germline V gene data show CDR1 as SGHAT and CDR2 as FQNNGV. CDR3 in amino acids: CASSLNHRNNSPLHF. In nucleotides, the CDR3 is TGTGCCAGCAGCTTAAACCACAGAAATAATTCACCCCTCCACTTT.

This clonotype has at least ten counts. This chain joins TRBV29-1 and TRBJ2-2, with 9 bases lining up with TRBD2. This CDR3 region has 14 residues. The trim removed 4 bases at V and 7 bases at J, leaving 7 bases unmatched. Germline V CDR1 and CDR2: SQVTM, ANQGSEA. The CDR3 coding sequence is TGCAGCGTTGTAGGCGGGAGGGGAGACGGGGAGCTGTTTTTT. Its protein product is CSVVGGRGDGELFF.

The chain joins TRBV24-1 to TRBJ1-5, with D perhaps TRBD1 (6 bases). The germline V gene has CDR1 KGHDR and CDR2 SFDVKD. V was cut by 9 bases and J by 6 bases, with 17 bases left in between. This CDR3 contains 14 residues. DNA of the CDR3: TGTGCCACCTCTTCAGGGGAACAGGTTCAGCCCCAGCATTTT. Translation: CATSSGEQVQPQHF.

In this sample, this clonotype turned up a few times. This rearrangement joins TRBV19 to TRBJ1-1; 8 bases agree with TRBD1. This CDR3 comprises 15 residues. Germline V gives CDR1 LNHDA, CDR2 SQIVND (reference sequence). Trimming removed 9 bases from V and 3 bases from J; junction bases left unmatched: 12. The CDR3 loop is CASRTGSFTDTEAFF. DNA for the CDR3: TGTGCCAGCAGGACAGGGAGTTTTACGGACACTGAAGCTTTCTTT.

This clonotype was recorded a few times. The chain joins TRBV11-2 to TRBJ2-3; D is ambiguous. V was trimmed by 3 bases and J by 4 bases, leaving 8 bases between them. Germline lookup yields CDR1 SGHAT and CDR2 FQNNGV. There are 13 residues in the CDR3. CDR3 DNA: TGTGCCAGCAGCTTTATGGTAGCAGATACGCAGTATTTT. This codes for CASSFMVADTQYF.

This chain links TRBV6-2 or TRBV6-3 with TRBJ2-6; TRBD1 or TRBD2 may be the D gene (5 bases each). The germline V gene encodes CDR1 MNHEY and CDR2 SVGEGT. V was cut by 0 bases and J by 4 bases, with 10 bases left in between. This CDR3 comprises 16 residues. The CDR3 region is CASSYSAGRGANVLTF. The CDR3 nucleotides read TGTGCCAGCAGTTACTCGGCAGGGAGAGGGGCCAACGTCCTGACTTTC.

This clonotype appeared a single time. The rearrangement uses TRBV4-1 and TRBJ2-7; a weak D match, TRBD1 (5 bases). This CDR3 is 15 amino acids long. Looked up from germline, CDR1 is MGHRA and CDR2 is YSYEKL. V gave up 1 base and J gave up 4 bases, with 14 bases separating them. The CDR3 reads CASSQVVGDGYEQYF. The DNA of the CDR3 is TGCGCCAGCAGCCAAGTTGTAGGGGATGGTTACGAGCAGTACTTC.

This clonotype was observed a handful of times. The V call is TRBV7-3, the J call TRBJ2-1; D may be TRBD2 (7 bases). The CDR3 length is 19 residues. The V end was cut by 2 bases, the J end by 1 base, with 21 bases between. Germline values: CDR1 SGHTA, CDR2 FQGTGA. The CDR3 region is CASSLVGGGGVGSYNEQFF. CDR3 DNA: TGTGCCAGCAGCTTAGTTGGAGGGGGGGGTGTCGGGTCCTACAATGAGCAGTTCTTC.

This clonotype was detected many times. This chain joins TRBV28 and TRBJ2-2; perhaps TRBD2 as D (6 bases). The CDR3 covers 15 residues. Germline assignment: CDR1 MDHEN and CDR2 SYDVKM. The V end was cut by 10 bases, the J end by 3 bases, with 18 bases between. In nucleotides, the CDR3 is TGTGCCACAACTCGTGGAGGGTTGCACACCGGGGAGCTGTTTTTT. This encodes CATTRGGLHTGELFF.

This clonotype was picked up many times. J is TRBJ2-7 and V is TRBV6-2 or TRBV6-3; D remains unclear. The CDR3 runs to 14 residues. The germline CDR1 and CDR2 sequences are MNHEY and SVGEGT. The ends were cut back, 4 bases at V and 5 bases at J, with 15 bases in the middle. This chain's CDR3 is CASSFSGPRDEQYF. The CDR3, as DNA: TGTGCCAGCAGTTTCTCCGGGCCTCGCGACGAGCAGTACTTC.

In this sample, this clonotype turned up a few times. The chain joins TRBV6-1 to TRBJ2-4; 7 positions agree with TRBD2. The CDR3 extends over 18 amino acids. Losses at the gene ends were 5 bases for V and 1 base for J; bases not matched to a gene: 14. Looked up from germline, CDR1 is MNHNS and CDR2 is SASEGT. This CDR3 is CASSPGRGAGRAKNIQYF. The CDR3 bases are TGTGCCAGCAGTCCGGGCCGGGGAGCGGGACGCGCCAAAAACATTCAGTACTTC.